The sequence of this TCR beta chain was determined in a study of spatial heterogeneity in lung cancer. Study results and limitations: In tumors, expanded intratumoral alpha and beta TCR counts tracked mutation counts.

This clonotype was seen many times. Its matching antigen is unknown. CDR1 is SQVTM and CDR2 is ANQGSEA in the germline V gene. The CDR3 loop spans 11 amino acids. V lost 3 bases and J lost 5, with 7 bases in between. Regarding time point: sample taken at primary tumor resection. Donation came from some 72 patients with untreated early-stage non-small cell lung cancer. From tumor, nontumor lung or frozen PBMC, whole RNA was taken unsorted for sequencing. One entry per CDR3 protein results from TCRdb running MiXCR on the 5' RACE reads. The sample carries 100,000 to 110,000 distinct CDR3 sequences, 4.4% recorded once.

This TCR was sampled from a male donor with early-stage non-small cell lung cancer. The material was lung tumor tissue, obtained at surgery. The chain is built from TRBV29-1 and TRBJ2-5; D gene uncertain. This chain's CDR3 is CSVEGFETQYF. For the CDR3, the DNA is TGCAGCGTTGAGGGGTTTGAGACCCAGTACTTC.